This TCR beta chain is drawn from a study of T-cell memory formation after mild COVID-19. About the study: The TCR clusters were mostly specific to one donor. Findings of the study overall: Shrinking CD4+ clones were chiefly CM and EM; CD8+ ones were chiefly EMRA. Clones contracting across day 15 to 85 had a balanced CD4/CD8 profile; later expanding clones leaned CD4+.

A remark on this clonotype: What it binds is unknown.

MiXCR was run by TCRdb on the 5' RACE reads, yielding one entry per CDR3 protein. Among about 150,000 distinct CDR3 sequences, approximately 21% were seen once, and the ten largest hold over 2%. Trimming left V 7 bases short and J 4 bases short, with 22 bases between. CDR1 and CDR2 from the germline V gene are SGHTA and FQGNSA. The CDR3 is made up of 16 amino acids. Sequenced sample: PBMCs or a T cell subset sorted from them (not recorded which). The chain is built from TRBV7-2 and TRBJ1-2, with D tentatively TRBD1 (5 bases). This TCR derives from an adult woman who had mild COVID-19 (a few samples of this study predate the infection). Cell type and time point are not known. CDR3 nucleotide sequence: TGTGCCAGCAATAAGCAGCCGGCCGGGACCTCCTATGGCTACACCTTC. Its protein is CASNKQPAGTSYGYTF.